A selection of T cell receptor beta chains follows, all from one sample in a study of blood T cell repertoires in COVID-19. Repertoires were generated with immunoSEQ multiplex PCR, while TCRdb's copy carries only in-frame clones and drops some. Among more than 300,000 clones, approximately 90% were seen once, and the ten largest hold 0.8% to 0.9%. Sample: PBMCs or T cells enriched from blood (not recorded which). The receptors shown here come from a woman aged 40 to 50 who had been exposed to COVID-19. CDR3s include the opening cysteine and the closing phenylalanine or tryptophan. The D gene is left open where the match is weak. Where a row states a size, it is once, few, many or the class of an expanded clone; other rows omit it.

v_call: TRBV19
d_call: TRBD1
clone_size: .
j_call: TRBJ1-4
cdr3_nt: TGTGCCAGTAGAGCTACAGGGGGCTTGGATGAAAAACTGTTTTTT
cdr3_aa: CASRATGGLDEKLFF

v_call: TRBV4-1
d_call: .
clone_size: .
j_call: TRBJ1-1
cdr3_nt: TGCGCCAGCAGCTACTTAGACACCTACCCGAACACTGAAGCTTTCTTT
cdr3_aa: CASSYLDTYPNTEAFF

v_call: TRBV6-5
d_call: .
clone_size: .
j_call: TRBJ1-1
cdr3_nt: TGTGCCAGCAGTAACAGGATTACTGAAGCTTTCTTT
cdr3_aa: CASSNRITEAFF

v_call: TRBV15
d_call: .
clone_size: .
j_call: TRBJ1-2
cdr3_nt: TGTGCCACCAGCAGTACGAACTCAGAGAGGGGCTACACCTTC
cdr3_aa: CATSSTNSERGYTF

v_call: TRBV6-5
d_call: TRBD2
clone_size: once
j_call: TRBJ2-3
cdr3_nt: TGTGCCAGCGGAAAAGCGGGAGCCATCACAGATACGCAGTATTTT
cdr3_aa: CASGKAGAITDTQYF

v_call: TRBV5-8
d_call: .
clone_size: .
j_call: TRBJ1-1
cdr3_nt: TGTGCCAGCAGCTTGGGCACAGGGACATGGAACACTGAAGCTTTCTTT
cdr3_aa: CASSLGTGTWNTEAFF

v_call: TRBV5-1
d_call: TRBD2
clone_size: .
j_call: TRBJ2-3
cdr3_nt: TGCGCCAGCAGCCCCATTGGCGGGAGAACAGATACGCAGTATTTT
cdr3_aa: CASSPIGGRTDTQYF

v_call: TRBV10-1
d_call: .
clone_size: .
j_call: TRBJ1-6
cdr3_nt: TGCGCCAGCAGTGAACAGCCGTTCGGTTCACCCCTCCACTTT
cdr3_aa: CASSEQPFGSPLHF

v_call: TRBV3-1/TRBV3-2
d_call: TRBD2
clone_size: .
j_call: TRBJ2-7
cdr3_nt: TGTGCCAGCAGCCCACGGCTAGCGGGGGTCCTCTATAGCTCCTACGAGCAGTACTTC
cdr3_aa: CASSPRLAGVLYSSYEQYF

v_call: TRBV19
d_call: .
clone_size: .
j_call: TRBJ1-5
cdr3_nt: TGTGCCAGTAGTATTATTCGGGGCAATCAGCCCCAGCATTTT
cdr3_aa: CASSIIRGNQPQHF

v_call: TRBV5-4
d_call: TRBD1
clone_size: once
j_call: TRBJ1-1
cdr3_nt: TGTGCCAGCAGCTTCTCCGACAGGGGGACTGAAGCTTTCTTT
cdr3_aa: CASSFSDRGTEAFF

v_call: TRBV19
d_call: TRBD1
clone_size: .
j_call: TRBJ1-2
cdr3_nt: TGTGCCAGTAGTGGGTCCGGGACAGGGGACTATGGCTACACCTTC
cdr3_aa: CASSGSGTGDYGYTF

v_call: TRBV4-1
d_call: .
clone_size: .
j_call: TRBJ1-2
cdr3_nt: TGCGCCAGCAGCCAAGAGTCAGGGTTCGGCTACACCTTC
cdr3_aa: CASSQESGFGYTF

v_call: TRBV6-4
d_call: .
clone_size: .
j_call: TRBJ1-6
cdr3_nt: TGTGCCAGCAGTGACTATCCGGTCAATTCACCCCTCCACTTT
cdr3_aa: CASSDYPVNSPLHF

v_call: TRBV5-8
d_call: TRBD1
clone_size: .
j_call: TRBJ1-1
cdr3_nt: TGTGCCAGACGACAGGGCCCCACTGAAGCTTTCTTT
cdr3_aa: CARRQGPTEAFF

v_call: TRBV7-2
d_call: TRBD1
clone_size: many
j_call: TRBJ1-6
cdr3_nt: TGTGCCAGCAGCTTGACAGGGTACATAACACCCCTCCACTTT
cdr3_aa: CASSLTGYITPLHF

v_call: TRBV19
d_call: .
clone_size: once
j_call: TRBJ2-7
cdr3_nt: TGTGCCAGTAGTATAGATCGCAGGGCCGAGCAGTACTTC
cdr3_aa: CASSIDRRAEQYF

v_call: TRBV10-3
d_call: TRBD2
clone_size: .
j_call: TRBJ2-7
cdr3_nt: TGTGCCATCAGTGAGTCAACTAGCGGGAGTTACGAGCAGTACTTC
cdr3_aa: CAISESTSGSYEQYF

v_call: TRBV27
d_call: .
clone_size: .
j_call: TRBJ1-2
cdr3_nt: TGTGCCAGCAGTTTACTAGCCACCCGGGGGAATGCCTATGGCTACACCTTC
cdr3_aa: CASSLLATRGNAYGYTF

v_call: TRBV7-2
d_call: TRBD2
clone_size: .
j_call: TRBJ2-2
cdr3_nt: TGTGCCAGCAGCTCCTTGGGACTAGCGAACACCGGGGAGCTGTTTTTT
cdr3_aa: CASSSLGLANTGELFF

v_call: TRBV2
d_call: TRBD1
clone_size: few
j_call: TRBJ1-2
cdr3_nt: TGTGCCAGCAGTCGACAGGGATCCAGTAGCTATGGCTACACCTTC
cdr3_aa: CASSRQGSSSYGYTF

v_call: TRBV19
d_call: TRBD1
clone_size: .
j_call: TRBJ1-2
cdr3_nt: TGTGCCAGTGATCAAGGTTCAGGGGGCTATAACTATGGCTACACCTTC
cdr3_aa: CASDQGSGGYNYGYTF

v_call: TRBV5-6
d_call: TRBD1
clone_size: .
j_call: TRBJ1-1
cdr3_nt: TGTGCCAGCAGCACCCGGACAGGGGGCGGTGTAAGGACTGAAGCTTTCTTT
cdr3_aa: CASSTRTGGGVRTEAFF

v_call: TRBV30
d_call: .
clone_size: .
j_call: TRBJ1-5
cdr3_nt: TGTGCCTGGAGTGTACAGGGCGCCCAGCCCCAGCATTTT
cdr3_aa: CAWSVQGAQPQHF

v_call: TRBV3-1/TRBV3-2
d_call: .
clone_size: .
j_call: TRBJ1-4
cdr3_nt: TGTGCCAGCAGCCGAGTCGGCGGTGAAAAACTGTTTTTT
cdr3_aa: CASSRVGGEKLFF

v_call: TRBV19
d_call: TRBD1
clone_size: .
j_call: TRBJ1-1
cdr3_nt: TGTGCCAGTGGACAGGGGATGAACACTGAAGCTTTCTTT
cdr3_aa: CASGQGMNTEAFF